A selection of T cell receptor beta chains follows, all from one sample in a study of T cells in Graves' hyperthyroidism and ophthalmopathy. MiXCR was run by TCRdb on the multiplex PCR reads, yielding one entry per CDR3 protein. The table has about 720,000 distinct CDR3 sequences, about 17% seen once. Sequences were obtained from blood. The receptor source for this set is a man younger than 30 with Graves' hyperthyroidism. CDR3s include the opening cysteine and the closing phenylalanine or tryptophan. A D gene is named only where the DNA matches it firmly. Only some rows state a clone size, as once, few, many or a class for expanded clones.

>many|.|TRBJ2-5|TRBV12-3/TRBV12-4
CASSSPGGTQYF
TGTGCCAGCAGTTCCCCGGGCGGGACCCAGTACTTC
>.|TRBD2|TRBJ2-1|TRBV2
CASSILAGVRNYSEQLF
TGTGCCAGCAGTATACTAGCGGGAGTGAGGAACTACAGTGAGCAGCTCTTC
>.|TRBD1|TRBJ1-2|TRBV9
CASSASGTGSNGYTF
TGTGCCAGCAGCGCATCCGGGACAGGGTCCAATGGCTACACCTTC
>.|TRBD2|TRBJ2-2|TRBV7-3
CASSPRTSGRAGELFF
TGTGCCAGCAGCCCCCGGACTAGCGGGAGGGCCGGGGAGCTGTTTTTT
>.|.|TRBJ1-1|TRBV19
CASSTRWPGNTEAFF
TGTGCCAGTAGTACGAGGTGGCCGGGGAACACTGAAGCTTTCTTT
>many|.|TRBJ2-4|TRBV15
CATILETGTGVDIQYF
TGTGCCACCATCTTGGAGACCGGGACGGGGGTCGACATTCAGTACTTC
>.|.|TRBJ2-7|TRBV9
CASSTGAGGLSYEQYF
TGTGCCAGCAGCACGGGCGCAGGAGGGTTATCGTACGAGCAGTACTTC
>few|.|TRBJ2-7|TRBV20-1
CSARDLSVRNEQYF
TGCAGTGCTAGAGATCTCTCCGTGCGTAACGAGCAGTACTTC
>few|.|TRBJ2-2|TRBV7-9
CASSHTELFF
TGTGCCAGCAGCCACACCGAGCTGTTTTTT
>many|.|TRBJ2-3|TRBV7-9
CASSLWEEIADTQYF
TGTGCCAGCAGCTTATGGGAGGAGATTGCAGATACGCAGTATTTT
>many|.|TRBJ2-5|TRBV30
CAWSVEGETQYF
TGTGCCTGGAGTGTGGAGGGGGAGACCCAGTACTTC
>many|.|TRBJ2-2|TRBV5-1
CASSSGLANTGELFF
TGCGCCAGCAGCTCGGGACTGGCGAACACCGGGGAGCTGTTTTTT
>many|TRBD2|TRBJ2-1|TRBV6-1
CASSPNLAGSYNEQFF
TGTGCCAGCAGCCCTAACCTAGCGGGATCCTACAATGAGCAGTTCTTC
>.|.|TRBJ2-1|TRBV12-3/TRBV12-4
CASHNGENANNEQFF
TGTGCCAGCCATAACGGGGAGAATGCCAACAATGAGCAGTTCTTC
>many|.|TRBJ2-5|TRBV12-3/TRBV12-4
CASRDSGFGTQYF
TGTGCCAGCAGGGACTCCGGGTTTGGGACCCAGTACTTC